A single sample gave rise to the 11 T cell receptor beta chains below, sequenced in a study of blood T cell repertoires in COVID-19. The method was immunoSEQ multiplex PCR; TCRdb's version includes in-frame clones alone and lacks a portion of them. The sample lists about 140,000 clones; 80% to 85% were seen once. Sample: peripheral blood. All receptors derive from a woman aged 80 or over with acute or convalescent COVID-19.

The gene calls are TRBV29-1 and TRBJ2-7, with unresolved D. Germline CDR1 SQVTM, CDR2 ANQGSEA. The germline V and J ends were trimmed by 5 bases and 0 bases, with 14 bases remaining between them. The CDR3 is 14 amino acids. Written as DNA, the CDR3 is TGCAGCGTTAAAGCGACTCAGACCTCCTACGAGCAGTACTTC. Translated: CSVKATQTSYEQYF.

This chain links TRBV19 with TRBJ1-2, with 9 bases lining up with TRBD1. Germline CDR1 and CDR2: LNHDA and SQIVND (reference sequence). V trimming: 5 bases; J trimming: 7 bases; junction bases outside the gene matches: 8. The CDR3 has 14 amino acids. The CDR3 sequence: CASSPGQGRFGYTF. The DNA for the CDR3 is TGTGCCAGTAGTCCCGGACAGGGGCGGTTTGGCTACACCTTC. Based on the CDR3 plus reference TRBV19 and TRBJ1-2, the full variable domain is DGGITQSPKYLFRKEGQNVTLSCEQNLNHDAMYWYRQDPGQGLRLIYYSQIVNDFQKGDIAEGYSVSREKKESFPLTVTSAQKNPTAFYLCASSPGQGRFGYTFGSGTRLTVV.

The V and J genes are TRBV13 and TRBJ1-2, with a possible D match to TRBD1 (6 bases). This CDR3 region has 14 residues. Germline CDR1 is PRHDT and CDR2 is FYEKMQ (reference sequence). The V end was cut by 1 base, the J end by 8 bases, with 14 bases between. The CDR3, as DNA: TGTGCCAGCAGCTTAGTCAGGGGCGCGAGGGGCTACACCTTC. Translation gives CASSLVRGARGYTF.

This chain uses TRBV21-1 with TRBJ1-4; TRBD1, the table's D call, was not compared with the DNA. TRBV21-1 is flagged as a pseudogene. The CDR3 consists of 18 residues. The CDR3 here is CASSKEVKRGRMVEKLFF. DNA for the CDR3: TGTGCCAGCAGCAAAGAAGTGAAAAGGGGGCGGATGGTTGAAAAACTGTTTTTT.

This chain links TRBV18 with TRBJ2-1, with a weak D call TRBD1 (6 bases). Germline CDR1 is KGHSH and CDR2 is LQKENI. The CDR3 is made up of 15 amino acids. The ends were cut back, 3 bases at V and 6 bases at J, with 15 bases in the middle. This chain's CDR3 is CASSPLGQRSNEQFF. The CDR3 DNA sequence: TGTGCCAGCTCACCCCTCGGACAGAGGAGCAATGAGCAGTTCTTC.

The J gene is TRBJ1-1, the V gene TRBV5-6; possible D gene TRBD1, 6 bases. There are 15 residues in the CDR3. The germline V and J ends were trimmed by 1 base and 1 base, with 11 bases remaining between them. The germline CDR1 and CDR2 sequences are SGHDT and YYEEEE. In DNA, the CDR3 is TGTGCCAGCAGCTTGCTCGACAGGACGAACACTGAAGCTTTCTTT. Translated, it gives CASSLLDRTNTEAFF.

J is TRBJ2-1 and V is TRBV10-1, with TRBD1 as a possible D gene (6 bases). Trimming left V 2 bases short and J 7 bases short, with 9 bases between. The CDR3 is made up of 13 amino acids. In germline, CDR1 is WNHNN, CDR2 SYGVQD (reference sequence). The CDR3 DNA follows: TGCGCCAGCAGTGAGCCAGGGACAAATGAGCAGTTCTTC. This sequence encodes CASSEPGTNEQFF.

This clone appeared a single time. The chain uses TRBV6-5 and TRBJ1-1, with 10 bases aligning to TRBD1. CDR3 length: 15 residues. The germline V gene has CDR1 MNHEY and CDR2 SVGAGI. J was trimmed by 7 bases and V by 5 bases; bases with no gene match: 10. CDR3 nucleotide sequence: TGTGCCAGCAGTACCAGGACAGGGGGATTCGATGAAGCTTTCTTT. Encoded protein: CASSTRTGGFDEAFF.

CDR3 sequence (DNA): TGTGCCAGCAGCTCTGAACCCCCAGGGTCTGTTGTTGCTAATGAAAAACTGTTTTTT. It translates to CASSSEPPGSVVANEKLFF. The V and J genes are TRBV11-2 and TRBJ1-4; possibly TRBD1 for D (5 bases). This CDR3 is 19 amino acids long. Germline CDR1 SGHAT, CDR2 FQNNGV. V dropped 4 bases and J dropped 3 bases, with 24 bases sitting between them. The variable domain in full, with the rest retrieved from reference TRBV11-2 and TRBJ1-4, is EAGVAQSPRYKIIEKRQSVAFWCNPISGHATLYWYQQILGQGPKLLIQFQNNGVVDDSQLPKDRFSAERLKGVDSTLKIQPAKLEDSAVYLCASSSEPPGSVVANEKLFFGSGTQLSVL.

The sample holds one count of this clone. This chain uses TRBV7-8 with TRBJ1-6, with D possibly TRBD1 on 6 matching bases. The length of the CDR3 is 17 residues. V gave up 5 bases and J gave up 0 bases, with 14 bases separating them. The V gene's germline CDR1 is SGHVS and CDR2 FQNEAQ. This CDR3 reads CASSLGHPSSYNSPLHF. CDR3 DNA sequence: TGTGCCAGCAGCCTGGGACACCCGAGCTCCTATAATTCACCCCTCCACTTT.

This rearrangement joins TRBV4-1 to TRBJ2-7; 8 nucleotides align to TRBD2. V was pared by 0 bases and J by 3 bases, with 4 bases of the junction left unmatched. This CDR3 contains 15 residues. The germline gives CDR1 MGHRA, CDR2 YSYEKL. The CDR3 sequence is CASSQDGAGGYEQYF. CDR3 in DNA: TGCGCCAGCAGCCAAGATGGGGCGGGGGGCTACGAGCAGTACTTC.